The text below deals with one T cell receptor (beta chain). Its antigen is undetermined. This CDR3 is built from 11 residues. V shed 6 bases and J shed 10 bases, with 7 bases lying between them. Germline assignment: CDR1 MGHDK and CDR2 SYGVNS. Only in-frame clones appear in the TCRdb table, and some are missing; sequencing was by immunoSEQ multiplex PCR. This table has 85,000 to 95,000 clones, 90% appearing once. The data derive from a study of T cell responses to AZD1222 COVID-19 vaccine. Broader study findings: Unmutated variant regions are reportedly the target of nearly half of TCRs that are spike-specific. Just five to seven people given AZD1222 tested seropositive at baseline. Mostly white British, mostly female donors; authors suggested clonal diversity may be underestimated. At 160-218 and 743-854, vaccine-associated CD4 TCRs were dominant, and they spanned spike.

Material: peripheral blood, obtained on day 0 of AZD1222 vaccination. The TCR was taken from an adult in good health. This chain uses TRBV25-1 with TRBJ1-6, with D maybe TRBD1 (5 bases). CDR3 sequence reads: CASRGDSPLHF. The DNA for the CDR3 is TGTGCCAGCAGAGGGGACTCACCCCTCCACTTT.